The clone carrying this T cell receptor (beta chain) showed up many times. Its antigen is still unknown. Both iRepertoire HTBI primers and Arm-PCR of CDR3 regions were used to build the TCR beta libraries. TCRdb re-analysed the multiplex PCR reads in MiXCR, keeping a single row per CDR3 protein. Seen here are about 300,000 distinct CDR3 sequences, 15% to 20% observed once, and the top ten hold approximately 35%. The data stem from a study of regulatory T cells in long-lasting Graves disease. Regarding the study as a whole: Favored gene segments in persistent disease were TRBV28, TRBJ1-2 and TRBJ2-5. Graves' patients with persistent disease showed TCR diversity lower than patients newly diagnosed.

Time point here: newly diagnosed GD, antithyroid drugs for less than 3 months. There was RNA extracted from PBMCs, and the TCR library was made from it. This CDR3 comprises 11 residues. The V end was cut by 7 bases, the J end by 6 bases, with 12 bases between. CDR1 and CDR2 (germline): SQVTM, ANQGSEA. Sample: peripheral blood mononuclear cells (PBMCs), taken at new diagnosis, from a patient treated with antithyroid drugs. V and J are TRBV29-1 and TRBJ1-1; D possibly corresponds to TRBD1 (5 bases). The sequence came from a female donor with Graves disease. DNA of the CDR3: TGCAGCGGGACATATTCGGCTGAAGCTTTCTTT. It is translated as CSGTYSAEAFF.